Listed below are T cell receptor beta chains from one sample, sequenced in a study of blood T cell repertoires in COVID-19. Assay used: immunoSEQ multiplex PCR; TCRdb lists only in-frame clones, some missing. The sample carries approximately 150,000 clones, 85% recorded once. Sequencing was carried out using peripheral blood. Receptor source: a woman aged 45-60 years with COVID-19, enrolled during active disease. Both conserved end residues are part of each CDR3. The D gene is left open where the match is weak. Rows may omit the clone size; those that give it use once, few, many or a size class.

>TRBV2|TRBJ1-2|-|TRBD1
CASSETRTGAGYTF
TGTGCCAGCAGTGAAACCCGGACAGGGGCTGGCTACACCTTC
>TRBV7-2|TRBJ1-1|-|-
CASSLSIGANTEAFF
TGTGCCAGCAGCTTGTCTATAGGGGCGAACACTGAAGCTTTCTTT
>TRBV9|TRBJ2-2|-|TRBD2
CASSVDPLAGATGELFF
TGTGCCAGCAGCGTAGACCCCTTAGCGGGGGCCACCGGGGAGCTGTTTTTT
>TRBV6-2/TRBV6-3|TRBJ1-5|few|TRBD1
CASSYSTDRDQFYSNQPQHF
TGTGCCAGCAGTTACTCGACGGACAGGGACCAATTTTATAGCAATCAGCCCCAGCATTTT
>TRBV6-5|TRBJ1-5|many|TRBD1
CASRPGQGWRQPQHF
TGTGCCAGCAGGCCGGGACAGGGATGGAGGCAGCCCCAGCATTTT
>TRBV2|TRBJ2-1|once|TRBD2
CASSEQAGGGYNEQFF
TGTGCCAGCAGCGAGCAGGCGGGCGGGGGTTACAATGAGCAGTTCTTC
>TRBV7-8|TRBJ2-3|-|-
CASSLGSGGDTQYF
TGTGCCAGCAGCTTAGGCTCTGGCGGGGATACGCAGTATTTT
>TRBV28|TRBJ1-2|once|-
CASSSGQPANYGYTF
TGTGCCAGCAGTTCGGGACAACCAGCTAACTATGGCTACACCTTC
>TRBV9|TRBJ2-3|-|-
CASTGGRSTDTQYF
TGTGCCAGCACGGGGGGCCGGAGCACAGATACGCAGTATTTT
>TRBV11-3|TRBJ2-1|few|TRBD2
CASSSGTSGGANEQFF
TGTGCCAGCAGCTCGGGGACTAGCGGGGGGGCAAATGAGCAGTTCTTC
>TRBV30|TRBJ1-4|-|-
CAWSDPKRGGFNEKLFF
TGTGCCTGGAGTGATCCTAAGAGAGGGGGATTTAATGAAAAACTGTTTTTT
>TRBV6-5|TRBJ1-3|-|TRBD1
CASSSGQPSGNTIYF
TGTGCCAGCAGTTCGGGACAGCCCTCTGGAAACACCATATATTTT
>TRBV6-5|TRBJ2-1|-|-
CASSTTFSSYNEQFF
TGTGCCAGCAGTACCACGTTCAGCTCCTACAATGAGCAGTTCTTC
>TRBV18|TRBJ2-3|-|TRBD1
CASSPPNRDRGPDTQYF
TGTGCCAGCTCACCCCCTAACCGGGACAGGGGCCCAGATACGCAGTATTTT
>TRBV2|TRBJ2-1|-|TRBD2
CASSASGGIFSYNEQFF
TGTGCCAGCAGTGCTAGCGGGGGTATCTTCTCCTACAATGAGCAGTTCTTC
>TRBV5-4|TRBJ2-7|-|TRBD1
CASSAGTEYYEQYF
TGTGCCAGCAGCGCCGGGACAGAGTACTACGAGCAGTACTTC
>TRBV5-1|TRBJ2-1|-|-
CASSLAASSYNEQFF
TGCGCCAGCAGCTTGGCCGCCAGCTCCTACAATGAGCAGTTCTTC
>TRBV30|TRBJ2-1|-|TRBD1
CALIFGTGPYNEQFF
TGTGCCCTCATCTTTGGGACAGGGCCCTACAATGAGCAGTTCTTC
>TRBV2|TRBJ1-3|-|-
CASLTGFSGNTIYF
TGTGCCAGCCTGACAGGTTTCTCTGGAAACACCATATATTTT
>TRBV27|TRBJ2-2|-|-
CASSLLGQNTGELFF
TGTGCCAGCAGTTTATTGGGACAGAACACCGGGGAGCTGTTTTTT
>TRBV6-4|TRBJ2-7|-|-
CASSDSRVYF
TGTGCCAGCAGTGACTCGAGGGTGTACTTC
>TRBV7-3|TRBJ2-3|-|TRBD2
CASRPSGGIGTDTQYF
TGTGCCAGCAGACCTAGCGGGGGAATCGGCACAGATACGCAGTATTTT
>TRBV4-2|TRBJ1-2|-|-
CASSQEDSHSTYGYTF
TGTGCCAGCAGCCAAGAGGACTCACACTCGACTTATGGCTACACCTTC
>TRBV3-1/TRBV3-2|TRBJ2-1|-|TRBD2
CASSPTGTRGEQFF
TGTGCCAGCAGCCCGACCGGGACTAGAGGGGAGCAGTTCTTC